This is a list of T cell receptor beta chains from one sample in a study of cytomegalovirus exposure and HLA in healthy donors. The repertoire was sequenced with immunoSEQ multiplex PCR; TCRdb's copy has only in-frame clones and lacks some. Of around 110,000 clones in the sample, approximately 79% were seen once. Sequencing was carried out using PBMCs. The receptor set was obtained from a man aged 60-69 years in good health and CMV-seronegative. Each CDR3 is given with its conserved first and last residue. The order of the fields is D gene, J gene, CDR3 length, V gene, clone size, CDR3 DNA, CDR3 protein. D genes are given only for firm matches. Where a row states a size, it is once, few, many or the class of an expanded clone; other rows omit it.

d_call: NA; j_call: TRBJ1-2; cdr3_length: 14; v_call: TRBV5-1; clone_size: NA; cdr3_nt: TGCGCCAGCAGCTTGGACAGCTCTAACTATGGCTACACCTTC; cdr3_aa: CASSLDSSNYGYTF
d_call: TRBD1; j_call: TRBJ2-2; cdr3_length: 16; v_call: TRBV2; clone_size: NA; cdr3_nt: TGTGCCAGCCGGACCCCAGGGGGTACGTTCACCGGGGAGCTGTTTTTT; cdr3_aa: CASRTPGGTFTGELFF
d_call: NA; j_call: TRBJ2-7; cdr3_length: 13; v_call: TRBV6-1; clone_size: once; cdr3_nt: TGTGCCAGCAGTGTACAGAAATCCTACGAGCAGTACTTC; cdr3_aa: CASSVQKSYEQYF
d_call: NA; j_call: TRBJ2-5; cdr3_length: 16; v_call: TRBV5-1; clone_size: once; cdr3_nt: TGCGCCAGCAGCCTCTCGGACAGTGGTTTAGGGGAGACCCAGTACTTC; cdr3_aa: CASSLSDSGLGETQYF
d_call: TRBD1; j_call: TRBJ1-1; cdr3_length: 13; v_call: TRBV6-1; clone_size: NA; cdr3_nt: TGTGCCAGCGAACAGGGGTTGAACACTGAAGCTTTCTTT; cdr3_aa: CASEQGLNTEAFF
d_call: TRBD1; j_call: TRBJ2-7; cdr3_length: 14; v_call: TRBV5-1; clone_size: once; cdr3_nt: TGCGCCAGCAGCTCTCACAGGGGGTCCTACGAGCAGTACTTC; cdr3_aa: CASSSHRGSYEQYF
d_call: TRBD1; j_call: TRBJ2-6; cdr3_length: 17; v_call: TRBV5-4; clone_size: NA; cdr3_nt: TGTGCCAGCAGCAGGGGACAGGGGGCGCTTGGGGCCAACGTCCTGACTTTC; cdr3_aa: CASSRGQGALGANVLTF
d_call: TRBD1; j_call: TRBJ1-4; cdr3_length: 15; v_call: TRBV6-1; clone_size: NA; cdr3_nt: TGTGCCAGCAGTGATAGGGGGCGGGGTAATGAAAAACTGTTTTTT; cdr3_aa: CASSDRGRGNEKLFF
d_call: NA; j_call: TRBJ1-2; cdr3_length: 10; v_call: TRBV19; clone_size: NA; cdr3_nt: TGTGACGCAAGGGAGGGTGGCTACACCTTC; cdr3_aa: CDAREGGYTF
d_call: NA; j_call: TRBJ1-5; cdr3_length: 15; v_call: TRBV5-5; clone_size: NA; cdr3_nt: TGTGCCAGCAGCAACGCCGGCGGGAGAAATCAGCCCCAGCATTTT; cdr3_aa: CASSNAGGRNQPQHF
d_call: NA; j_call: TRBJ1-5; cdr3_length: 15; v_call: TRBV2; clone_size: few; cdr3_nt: TGTGCCAGCAGTGGGGGAAGGACGGGAAATCAGCCCCAGCATTTT; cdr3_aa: CASSGGRTGNQPQHF
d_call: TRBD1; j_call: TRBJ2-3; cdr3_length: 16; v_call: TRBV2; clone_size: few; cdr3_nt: TGTGCCAGCAGTTTACAGGGGGGTACTAGCACAGATACGCAGTATTTT; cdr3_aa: CASSLQGGTSTDTQYF
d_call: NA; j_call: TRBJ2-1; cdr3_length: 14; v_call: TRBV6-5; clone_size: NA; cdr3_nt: TGTGCCAGCAGACCGGAGTGGGGCGGCAATGAGCAGTTCTTC; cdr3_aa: CASRPEWGGNEQFF
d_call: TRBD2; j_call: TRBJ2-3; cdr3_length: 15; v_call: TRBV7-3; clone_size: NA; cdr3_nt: TGTGCCAGCAGCTTAGCGGGGGGGCCTTCAGATACGCAGTATTTT; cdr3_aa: CASSLAGGPSDTQYF
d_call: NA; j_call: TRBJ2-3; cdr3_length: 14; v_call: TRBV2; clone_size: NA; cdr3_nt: TGTGCCAGCAAGCCGGAGTCTAGCACAGATACGCAGTATTTT; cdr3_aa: CASKPESSTDTQYF
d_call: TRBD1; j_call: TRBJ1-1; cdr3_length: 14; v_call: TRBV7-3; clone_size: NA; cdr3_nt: TGTGCCAGCAGCTTGACAGGGGGTAACACTGAAGCTTTCTTT; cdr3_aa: CASSLTGGNTEAFF
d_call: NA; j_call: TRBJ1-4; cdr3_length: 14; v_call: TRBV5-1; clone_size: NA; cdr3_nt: TGCGCCAGCAGGGATGGGCCCGAAGGGGGAAAACTGTTTTTT; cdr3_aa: CASRDGPEGGKLFF
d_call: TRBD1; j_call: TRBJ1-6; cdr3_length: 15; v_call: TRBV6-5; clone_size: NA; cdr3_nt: TGTGCCAGCAGTTACTCCCGACAGGGAGATTCACCCCTCCACTTT; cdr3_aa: CASSYSRQGDSPLHF
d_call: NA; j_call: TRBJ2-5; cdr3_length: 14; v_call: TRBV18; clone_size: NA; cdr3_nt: TGTGCCAGCTCGCCCCGGGAGCTGGGTGAGACCCAGTACTTC; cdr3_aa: CASSPRELGETQYF